This T cell receptor beta chain was found in a study of blood T cell repertoires in COVID-19. The method was immunoSEQ multiplex PCR; TCRdb's version includes in-frame clones alone and lacks a portion of them. Of 93,000 or so clones in the sample, around 92% were seen once. Material for sequencing was peripheral blood. The sequence was collected from a woman aged 55-75 years with acute or convalescent COVID-19.

CDR3 sequence reads: CASSRRGLAGGPNTGELFF. The DNA for the CDR3 is TGTGCCAGCAGCCGACGCGGCCTAGCGGGAGGGCCGAACACCGGGGAGCTGTTTTTT. V gene TRBV3-1 (or the pseudogene TRBV3-2) combines with J gene TRBJ2-2; TRBD2 matches 12 bases. The CDR3 runs to 19 residues. Per the germline V gene, CDR1 is LGHDT and CDR2 is YNNKEL (reference sequence). Losses at the gene ends were 4 bases for V and 0 bases for J; bases not matched to a gene: 9.